The 13 T cell receptor beta chains below come from one sample, sequenced in a study of cytomegalovirus exposure and HLA in healthy donors. 60 Vbeta and 13 Jbeta primers were used in PCR. Using immunoSEQ multiplex PCR, the repertoire was profiled, and TCRdb retains in-frame clones only, with some absent. The sample gives approximately 260,000 clones, 80% to 90% of which show up once; 2% to 2.5% is in the top ten. Sequences were obtained from PBMCs. All receptors come from a middle-aged woman in good health and CMV-seropositive.

This chain links TRBV27 with TRBJ1-5; weak D call: TRBD1 (5 bases). CDR3 length: 13 residues. Trimming took off 5 bases at V and 6 bases at J, with 11 bases between the two ends. Germline lookup yields CDR1 MNHEY and CDR2 SMNVEV (reference sequence). The CDR3 region has the DNA TGTGCCAGCAGTCTCGGGGGGGGTCAGCCCCAGCATTTT. Its protein product is CASSLGGGQPQHF.

This chain uses TRBV30 with TRBJ1-3; D uncertain. This CDR3 has 13 residues. The V end lost 3 bases, the J end lost 0 bases, and 6 bases lay between the germline ends. Germline CDR1 is GTSNPN and CDR2 is SVGIG (reference sequence). The CDR3 region has the DNA TGTGCCTGGAGCAGGTACTCTGGAAACACCATATATTTT. It yields the protein CAWSRYSGNTIYF.

This chain connects TRBV4-2 to TRBJ2-7, with a weak D call TRBD1 (5 bases). The ends were cut back, 0 bases at V and 3 bases at J, with 9 bases in the middle. Per germline, CDR1 LGHNA and CDR2 YNFKEQ. The CDR3 is 14 residues long. The CDR3 here is CASSQDGQGYEQYF. The CDR3 DNA follows: TGTGCCAGCAGCCAAGATGGGCAGGGCTACGAGCAGTACTTC.

The chain employs TRBV27 and TRBJ2-7, with TRBD1 matching 7 bases. CDR1 and CDR2 from the germline V gene are MNHEY and SMNVEV (reference sequence). The CDR3 consists of 19 residues. V shed 3 bases, J shed 2 bases, and the junction held 19 bases outside the gene matches. The CDR3 DNA is TGTGCCAGCAGTTTTAACCCTTATCGCAGGGGGAACCTCACCTACGAGCAGTACTTC. It codes for CASSFNPYRRGNLTYEQYF.

The V and J genes are TRBV29-1 and TRBJ2-1; no definite D call. This CDR3 has 10 residues. Trimming took 4 bases from V and 9 from J, leaving 7 bases between them. Germline V gives CDR1 SQVTM, CDR2 ANQGSEA. The CDR3 spells CSVGEREQFF. The CDR3, as DNA: TGCAGCGTTGGAGAGCGTGAGCAGTTCTTC.

V usage is TRBV5-4 and J usage is TRBJ2-7; TRBD2 might be the D (6 bases). Trimming took off 3 bases at V and 2 bases at J, with 15 bases between the two ends. This CDR3 is built from 15 residues. Germline V gene sequence: CDR1 SGHNT, CDR2 YYREEE (reference sequence). As DNA, the CDR3 is TGTGCCAGCAGCTCGCGGAGGGACTCCACCTACGAGCAGTACTTC. Amino acids: CASSSRRDSTYEQYF.

CDR3 sequence: CASRRDGSRLDTQYF. In DNA form, the CDR3 reads TGTGCCAGCAGAAGAGACGGGAGTCGGTTAGATACGCAGTATTTT. The rearrangement uses TRBV27 and TRBJ2-3; a possible D gene is TRBD2 (6 bases). The germline gives CDR1 MNHEY, CDR2 SMNVEV (reference sequence). Between the trimmed V and J ends, which lost 6 bases and 5 bases, there was a span of 18 bases. The CDR3 contains 15 residues.

The chain is built from TRBV7-2 and TRBJ2-7; tentative D call: TRBD1 (5 bases). With 4 bases removed from V and 0 bases from J, the gap between germline ends came to 10 bases. The CDR3 loop spans 14 amino acids. Germline CDR1 SGHTA, CDR2 FQGNSA. The CDR3 nucleotides are TGTGCCAGCAGCTCTAGGGGCAGCTCCTACGAGCAGTACTTC. Its protein is CASSSRGSSYEQYF.

The genes are TRBV28 and TRBJ1-5, with 8 bases fitting TRBD1. There are 16 residues in the CDR3. Germline V gene lookup returns CDR1 MDHEN and CDR2 SYDVKM. The ends lost 6 bases at V and 5 bases at J; junction bases unmatched: 12. CDR3: CASSSTRPGGYQPQHF. For the CDR3, the DNA is TGTGCCAGCAGCTCGACCCGGCCAGGGGGCTATCAGCCCCAGCATTTT.

This clone has only a few counts. This sequence joins TRBV7-2 and TRBJ1-6, with 9 positions matching TRBD1. Losses at the gene ends were 2 bases for V and 11 bases for J; bases not matched to a gene: 7. Germline-derived CDR1 and CDR2 are SGHTA and FQGNSA. The CDR3 covers 15 residues. CDR3 sequence: CASSLTRTGVAPLHF. Written as DNA, the CDR3 is TGTGCCAGCAGCTTAACCCGGACAGGGGTTGCACCCCTCCACTTT.

J is TRBJ2-3 and V is TRBV6-5, with D maybe TRBD2 (5 bases). V gave up 2 bases and J gave up 0 bases, with 9 bases separating them. This CDR3 comprises 15 residues. From germline, CDR1 is MNHEY and CDR2 SVGAGI. The chain's CDR3 is CASSYARGSTDTQYF. CDR3 bases: TGTGCCAGCAGTTACGCCCGGGGTAGCACAGATACGCAGTATTTT.

This sequence joins TRBV30 and TRBJ2-1; 7 bases align to TRBD2. This CDR3 contains 15 residues. Germline V gene data show CDR1 as GTSNPN and CDR2 as SVGIG (reference sequence). The junction had 10 bases not matched to a gene; V was cut back by 0 bases and J by 8 bases. This chain's CDR3 is CAWSVLREPPYEQFF. In nucleotides, the CDR3 is TGTGCCTGGAGTGTACTGCGGGAGCCCCCCTATGAGCAGTTCTTC.

V and J are TRBV27 and TRBJ2-7, with D possibly TRBD1 on 6 matching bases. Trimming removed 6 bases from V and 4 bases from J, with 16 bases in between. CDR3 length: 14 residues. Germline V lookup: CDR1 MNHEY, CDR2 SMNVEV (reference sequence). The CDR3 nucleotides read TGTGCCAGCAGGGCTACAGGGAGATTTTACGAGCAGTACTTC. Its protein product is CASRATGRFYEQYF.